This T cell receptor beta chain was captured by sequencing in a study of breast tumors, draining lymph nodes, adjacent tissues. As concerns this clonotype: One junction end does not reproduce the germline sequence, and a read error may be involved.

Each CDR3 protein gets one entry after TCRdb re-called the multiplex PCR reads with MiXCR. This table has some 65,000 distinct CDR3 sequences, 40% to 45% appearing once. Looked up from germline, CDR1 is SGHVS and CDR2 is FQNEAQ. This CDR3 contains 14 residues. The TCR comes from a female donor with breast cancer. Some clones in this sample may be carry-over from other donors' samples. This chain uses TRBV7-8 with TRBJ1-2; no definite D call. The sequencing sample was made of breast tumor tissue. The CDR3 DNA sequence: TGTGCCGGCAGCCTCGGACCGGCTAGGAGTGGCTACACCTTC. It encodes CAGSLGPARSGYTF.